The source of this TCR beta chain is a study of blood T cell repertoires in COVID-19. The overall study: Donors in the United States, Italy and Spain gave samples during acute or convalescent COVID-19.

CDR1 and CDR2 from the germline V gene are ENHRY and SYGVKD. V was shortened by 3 bases and J by 3 bases, with 8 bases between the two germline ends. CDR3 size: 14 residues. Original data processing: Amplification of reference gene primers was used by the study to estimate nucleated cell counts. Libraries were prepared by immunoSEQ multiplex PCR; TCRdb keeps only in-frame clonotypes and omits some of them. D and trimming were read from the DNA, whereas the V and J calls and clone size are those reported in that table. The sample contains a few hundred thousand clones, nearly 90% of which appear only once.

The rearrangement uses TRBV10-3 and TRBJ2-2; D unclear. Sequencing was carried out using peripheral blood. The TCR sequence derives from a woman aged 40 to 55 who had recovered from COVID-19. CDR3 sequence reads: CAISDRRDTGELFF. The CDR3 nucleotides are TGTGCCATCAGTGACAGACGGGACACCGGGGAGCTGTTTTTT.